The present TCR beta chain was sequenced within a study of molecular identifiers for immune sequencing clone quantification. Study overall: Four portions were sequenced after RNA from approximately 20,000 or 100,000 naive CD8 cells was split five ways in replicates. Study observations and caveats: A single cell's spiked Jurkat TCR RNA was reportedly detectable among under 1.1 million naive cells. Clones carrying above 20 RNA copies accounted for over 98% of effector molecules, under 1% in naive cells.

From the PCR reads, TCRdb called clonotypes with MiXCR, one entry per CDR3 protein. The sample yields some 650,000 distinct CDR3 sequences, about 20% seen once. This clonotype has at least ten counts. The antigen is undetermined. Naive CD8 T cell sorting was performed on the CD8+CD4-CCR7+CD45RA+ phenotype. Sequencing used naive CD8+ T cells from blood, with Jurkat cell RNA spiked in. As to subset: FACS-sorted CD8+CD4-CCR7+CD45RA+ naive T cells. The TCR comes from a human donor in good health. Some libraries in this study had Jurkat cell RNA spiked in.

This chain's CDR3 is CASSRSRATEAFF. The DNA of the CDR3 is TGCGCCAGCAGCCGGAGCAGAGCCACTGAAGCTTTCTTT. This rearrangement joins TRBV4-1 to TRBJ1-1; no definite D call. Germline CDR1 MGHRA, CDR2 YSYEKL. The V gene lost 4 bases and the J gene lost 4 bases, with 10 bases spanning the gap. CDR3 length: 13 amino acids.